This T cell receptor beta chain was obtained from a study of cytomegalovirus exposure and HLA in healthy donors. Regarding the study as a whole: Usually a TCR sequence was rare, but some public TCRs were found in many donors. Common viral pathogens (according to a later analysis) appeared linked to several of the most significant clusters.

On this clone: As yet, its antigen is unknown.

The PCR contained 60 Vbeta and 13 Jbeta primers. In the original workflow: Later, an analysis found about 80 million unique TCR beta chains, and roughly 10 million of these were shared. TCRdb's copy holds only in-frame clones and misses some; the assay was immunoSEQ multiplex PCR. The V and J calls and clone size are taken from that table; D and trimming were inferred from the DNA. The table lists some 130,000 clones, 80% of them singletons. Germline V lookup: CDR1 SGHAT, CDR2 FQNNGV. The CDR3 contains 13 residues. V gave up 3 bases and J gave up 8 bases, with 11 bases separating them. This TCR was sampled from a man aged 25-45 years in good health and CMV-seronegative. The sample comprised PBMCs. The V gene is TRBV11-2, the J gene TRBJ2-1, with D tentatively TRBD2 (6 bases). As DNA, the CDR3 is TGTGCCAGCAGCTTTTGGTCGGGAGATGAGCAGTTCTTC. Its translation: CASSFWSGDEQFF.